Each of the 20 T cell receptor beta chains below was sequenced from the same sample in a study of blood T cell repertoires in COVID-19. Only in-frame clones appear in the TCRdb table, and some are missing; sequencing was by immunoSEQ multiplex PCR. The sample includes over 400,000 clones, over 75% of them seen just once. Sequenced sample: peripheral blood. These receptors came from a human donor in a cohort sampled during active COVID-19.

V is TRBV11-2 and J is TRBJ1-1, with a possible D match to TRBD1 (5 bases). Germline V CDR1 and CDR2: SGHAT, FQNNGV. This CDR3 has 15 amino acids. The ends were cut back, 5 bases at V and 4 bases at J, with 17 bases in the middle. In DNA form, the CDR3 reads TGTGCCAGCAGCCCTTCTACGGGGGTTCCCACTGAAGCTTTCTTT. Its protein product is CASSPSTGVPTEAFF.

The chain is built from TRBV10-3 and TRBJ2-1; 8 nucleotides line up with TRBD2. From germline, CDR1 is ENHRY and CDR2 SYGVKD. V dropped 8 bases and J dropped 2; count of bases not matched to a gene: 5. The CDR3 runs 14 residues. For the CDR3, the DNA is TGTGCCATCGGAACTAGCGGTGCCTACAATGAGCAGTTCTTC. It is translated as CAIGTSGAYNEQFF.

The CDR3 DNA sequence: TGTGCCAGCAGTTTTTTCAGCGGCGAACTCGAGCAGTACTTC. Translating it yields CASSFFSGELEQYF. V gene TRBV28 combines with J gene TRBJ2-7, with a possible D match to TRBD2 (5 bases). There are 14 residues in the CDR3. V shed 3 bases and J shed 6 bases, with 15 bases lying between them. CDR1 and CDR2 from the germline V gene are MDHEN and SYDVKM.

V usage is TRBV19 and J usage is TRBJ1-2; maybe TRBD1 (6 bases). Germline V gene lookup returns CDR1 LNHDA and CDR2 SQIVND (reference sequence). V was pared by 2 bases and J by 7 bases, with 14 bases between. The CDR3 contains 14 residues. The CDR3 reads CASSIKLGAVGYTF. The CDR3 region has the DNA TGTGCCAGTAGTATAAAATTGGGGGCTGTTGGCTACACCTTC.

The chain is built from TRBV6-5 and TRBJ2-7, with D perhaps matching TRBD2 (5 bases). CDR1 MNHEY and CDR2 SVGAGI come from the germline V gene. The germline V and J ends were trimmed by 6 bases and 3 bases, with 12 bases remaining between them. This CDR3 is built from 13 residues. The CDR3 DNA sequence: TGTGCCAGCAGGCTAGCACAGAGCTACGAGCAGTACTTC. Translating it yields CASRLAQSYEQYF.

The CDR3 nucleotides are TGTGCCAGCAGTTTACCTAGGGCCCGGGGGGAGCAGTACTTC. This translates into CASSLPRARGEQYF. The chain links TRBV28 to TRBJ2-7; weak D call: TRBD2 (6 bases). Germline loops: CDR1 MDHEN, CDR2 SYDVKM. The CDR3 is 14 amino acids. Between the trimmed V and J ends, which lost 2 bases and 7 bases, there was a span of 15 bases.

This clone was counted between two and nine times. The J gene is TRBJ1-4, the V gene TRBV28, with 9 bases that match TRBD1. Trimming cost V 10 bases and J 7 bases; bases outside gene matches: 13. The CDR3 is made up of 15 amino acids. Per the germline V gene, CDR1 is MDHEN and CDR2 is SYDVKM. The CDR3, as DNA: TGTGCCACCAGAGGGGGGGGACAGGGAGTTGAAAAACTGTTTTTT. Amino acid sequence: CATRGGGQGVEKLFF.

This clone was seen a few times. V gene TRBV11-1 combines with J gene TRBJ1-1; 9 bases are shared with TRBD1. The length of the CDR3 is 14 residues. CDR1 and CDR2 (germline): SGHAT, FQDESV (reference sequence). J was trimmed by 2 bases and V by 4 bases; bases with no gene match: 2. The CDR3 bases are TGTGCCAGCAGCTCGGACAGGGGTAACACTGAAGCTTTCTTT. This gives the protein CASSSDRGNTEAFF.

This rearrangement joins TRBV6-6 to TRBJ1-5, with no clear D. Looked up from germline, CDR1 is MNHNY and CDR2 is SVGAGI (reference sequence). CDR3 size: 13 residues. V lost 4 bases and J 11 bases, leaving 15 bases between the germline ends. CDR3 DNA sequence: TGTGCCAGCAGTTCCCAGCCGGGAGTGGCCCAGCATTTT. Translated: CASSSQPGVAQHF.

The chain links TRBV28 to TRBJ2-7; tentative D call: TRBD2 (6 bases). Germline V CDR1 and CDR2: MDHEN, SYDVKM. The length of the CDR3 is 14 residues. V lost 6 bases and J lost 2, with 14 bases in between. The CDR3, as DNA: TGTGCCAGCAGGAGTGCGGGGCCGGCCTACGAGCAGTACTTC. This gives the protein CASRSAGPAYEQYF.

The chain joins TRBV7-9 to TRBJ2-1; the D gene is possibly TRBD2 (5 bases). CDR1 is SEHNR and CDR2 is FQNEAQ in the germline V gene (reference sequence). This CDR3 has 16 residues. The V and J ends lost 0 bases and 8 bases respectively, with 17 bases between them. The CDR3 DNA sequence: TGTGCCAGCAGCTTAGCCGGTAAGAAGCGGCACCATGAGCAGTTCTTC. Translation: CASSLAGKKRHHEQFF.

The chain recombines TRBV30 with TRBJ2-2; 11 nucleotides line up with TRBD2. Germline CDR1 is GTSNPN and CDR2 is SVGIG (reference sequence). The CDR3 spans 14 residues. CDR3 protein: CLAGGPSTTGELFF. The CDR3 bases are TGTCTAGCGGGAGGCCCTTCGACCACCGGGGAGCTGTTTTTT. The variable domain in full, with the rest retrieved from reference TRBV30 and TRBJ2-2, is SQTIHQWPATLVQPVGSPLSLECTVEGTSNPNLYWYRQAAGRGLQLLFYSVGIGQISSEVPQNLSASRPQDRQFILSSKKLLLSDSGFYLCLAGGPSTTGELFFGEGSRLTVL.

The chain's CDR3 is CASSRDRGPDTQYF. DNA of the CDR3: TGTGCCAGCAGCCGCGACAGGGGACCAGATACGCAGTATTTT. This rearrangement joins TRBV11-2 to TRBJ2-3; 8 bases are shared with TRBD1. This CDR3 is built from 14 residues. Germline CDR1 and CDR2: SGHAT and FQNNGV. V gave up 5 bases and J gave up 4 bases; unmatched junction bases: 5.

This chain uses TRBV28 with TRBJ2-7; 10 bases match TRBD2. The trim removed 5 bases at V and 4 bases at J, leaving 8 bases unmatched. Germline CDR1 and CDR2: MDHEN and SYDVKM. This CDR3 spans 15 amino acids. The CDR3 nucleotides are TGTGCCAGCAGTCCCGTAGTAGCGGGGGGATACGAGCAGTACTTC. Encoded protein: CASSPVVAGGYEQYF.

This chain connects TRBV5-1 to TRBJ2-5; 9 nucleotides agree with TRBD1. This CDR3 comprises 14 residues. Germline V lookup: CDR1 SGHRS, CDR2 YFSETQ. V was pared by 2 bases and J by 4 bases, with 3 bases of the junction left unmatched. The CDR3 spells CASSLTGGVETQYF. The CDR3 DNA reads as TGCGCCAGCAGCTTAACAGGGGGCGTAGAGACCCAGTACTTC.

For this clone: This specimen includes other DNA sequences encoding the same CDR3. The chain recombines TRBV19 with TRBJ1-6; maybe TRBD1 (5 bases). Per germline, CDR1 LNHDA and CDR2 SQIVND (reference sequence). There are 13 residues in the CDR3. The V gene lost 3 bases and the J gene lost 7 bases, with 7 bases spanning the gap. CDR3 in DNA: TGTGCCAGTAGTATCCAGGGCAATTCACCCCTCCACTTT. It is translated as CASSIQGNSPLHF.

This CDR3 is CASSPGGLAGGNEQYF. CDR3 sequence (DNA): TGTGCCAGCAGCCCTGGGGGACTAGCGGGAGGAAACGAGCAGTACTTC. The chain carries TRBV11-3 and TRBJ2-7, with TRBD2 matching over 15 bases. CDR1 and CDR2 (germline): SGHNT, YENEEA. The CDR3 runs to 16 residues. After removal of 5 bases from V and 5 bases from J, the junction contained 7 bases not matched to a gene.

The chain links TRBV7-9 to TRBJ1-4; D gene unclear. The CDR3 covers 12 residues. Germline assignment: CDR1 SEHNR and CDR2 FQNEAQ (reference sequence). The V end was cut by 5 bases, the J end by 7 bases, with 8 bases between. Here the CDR3 reads CASSPEVEKLFF. The CDR3 DNA sequence: TGTGCCAGCAGCCCAGAAGTTGAAAAACTGTTTTTT. The whole variable domain, filled in from reference TRBV7-9 and TRBJ1-4, reads DTGVSQNPRHKITKRGQNVTFRCDPISEHNRLYWYRQTLGQGPEFLTYFQNEAQLEKSRLLSDRFSAERPKGSFSTLEIQRTEQGDSAMYLCASSPEVEKLFFGSGTQLSVL.

The CDR3 DNA reads TGTGCCACTCAGGGGGCTAAAACACGCGATGAGCAGTTCTTC. Amino acids: CATQGAKTRDEQFF. The chain has TRBV27 and TRBJ2-1; 8 bases line up with TRBD1. Looked up from germline, CDR1 is MNHEY and CDR2 is SMNVEV (reference sequence). Trimming took 10 bases from V and 8 from J; bases not matched to a gene: 13. The CDR3 consists of 14 residues.

The count of this clone is one. The J gene is TRBJ1-4, the V gene TRBV6-5; 7 nucleotides line up with TRBD1. After removal of 10 bases from V and 3 bases from J, the junction contained 8 bases not matched to a gene. Germline V CDR1 and CDR2: MNHEY, SVGAGI. There are 14 residues in the CDR3. The CDR3 reads CATGPDRANEKLFF. In DNA form, the CDR3 reads TGTGCCACAGGCCCCGACAGGGCTAATGAAAAACTGTTTTTT.